The 12 T cell receptor beta chains in this list originate from one sample, sequenced in a study of patients and donors after allogeneic stem cell transplantation. TCRdb reprocessed the RT-PCR reads via MiXCR and lists one record per CDR3 protein. The table includes about 960,000 distinct CDR3 sequences, under 20% detected once. The sample consisted of blood, either unsorted or a sorted T cell fraction (not recorded which). These receptors originate from a human donor who was either an allogeneic HSCT recipient or a stem cell or donor lymphocyte infusion donor (not recorded which). It is not recorded whose cells these are; they may come from a transplant donor.

This clonotype was counted ten times or more. The V gene is TRBV6-5, the J gene TRBJ1-1; D may be TRBD1 (6 bases). V dropped 0 bases and J dropped 6 bases, with 11 bases sitting between them. CDR1 and CDR2 (germline): MNHEY, SVGAGI. CDR3 length: 14 amino acids. The CDR3 spells CASSYSRGSSEAFF. Here the CDR3 DNA reads TGTGCCAGCAGTTACTCGAGGGGGAGCTCTGAAGCTTTCTTT.

V usage is TRBV7-3 and J usage is TRBJ2-3; no reliable D call. V was trimmed by 2 bases and J by 7 bases, leaving 10 bases between them. Germline V CDR1 and CDR2: SGHTA, FQGTGA. This CDR3 contains 13 residues. The CDR3 sequence is CASSLERLNTQYF. In DNA, the CDR3 is TGTGCCAGCAGCTTAGAGAGGTTGAATACGCAGTATTTT.

This clonotype was counted a few times. V is TRBV12-3 or TRBV12-4 and J is TRBJ1-1; D might be TRBD1 (5 bases). The CDR3 has 15 amino acids. Trimming left V 5 bases short and J 4 bases short, with 17 bases between. The DNA for the CDR3 is TGTGCCAGCAGTAGACAGTTGCGAGGAATCACTGAAGCTTTCTTT. Translation: CASSRQLRGITEAFF.

The rearrangement joins TRBV2 to TRBJ1-6, with 7 bases lining up with TRBD1. This CDR3 spans 14 amino acids. V dropped 6 bases and J dropped 7; count of bases not matched to a gene: 6. The germline V gene has CDR1 SNHLY and CDR2 FYNNEI. The CDR3 loop is CASRIQGLNSPLHF. The CDR3 DNA reads as TGTGCCAGCAGAATACAGGGGTTAAATTCACCCCTCCACTTT.

V gene TRBV11-1 combines with J gene TRBJ2-1; no clear D gene. The CDR3 runs 17 residues. V lost 5 bases and J lost 0, with 17 bases in between. Germline V lookup: CDR1 SGHAT, CDR2 FQDESV (reference sequence). The CDR3 reads CASSDPGRKSSYNEQFF. CDR3 bases: TGTGCCAGCAGCGACCCCGGGCGGAAGAGCTCCTACAATGAGCAGTTCTTC.

The V call is TRBV7-6, the J call TRBJ2-1, with 7 bases identical to TRBD2. The CDR3 consists of 15 residues. V shed 5 bases, J shed 2 bases, and the junction held 6 bases outside the gene matches. Germline CDR1 and CDR2: SGHVS and FNYEAQ. The CDR3 DNA reads TGTGCCAGCAGCCCCGAACTAGCGACCTACAATGAGCAGTTCTTC. It encodes CASSPELATYNEQFF.

This clonotype was found a few times. The CDR3 protein is CAWSSRTVNTF. The CDR3 DNA reads TGTGCCTGGAGTTCTCGGACGGTCAACACCTTC. The gene calls are TRBV30 and TRBJ1-2; no clear D gene. Trimming took 2 bases from V and 12 from J, leaving 13 bases between them. CDR1 GTSNPN and CDR2 SVGIG come from the germline V gene (reference sequence). The CDR3 loop spans 11 amino acids.

The V gene is TRBV12-3 or TRBV12-4, the J gene TRBJ1-3, with 9 bases lining up with TRBD1. Trimming at V came to 6 bases and at J to 0 bases, leaving 6 bases not matched to a gene. This CDR3 has 16 residues. The CDR3 sequence is CASSYGTGTSGNTIYF. In DNA, the CDR3 is TGTGCCAGCAGCTATGGGACAGGGACCTCTGGAAACACCATATATTTT.

The CDR3 reads CASSPRTSGTNTGELFF. CDR3 sequence (DNA): TGTGCCAGCTCCCCGAGGACTAGCGGAACGAACACCGGGGAGCTGTTTTTT. The chain joins TRBV18 to TRBJ2-2, with 10 bases fitting TRBD2. The germline gives CDR1 KGHSH, CDR2 LQKENI. After removal of 6 bases from V and 0 bases from J, the junction contained 7 bases not matched to a gene. The CDR3 extends over 17 amino acids.

This clonotype was seen a few times. The rearrangement joins TRBV9 to TRBJ2-3; 9 bases map to TRBD2. The V gene's germline CDR1 is SGDLS and CDR2 YYNGEE. This CDR3 contains 15 residues. V trimming: 1 base; J trimming: 3 bases; junction bases outside the gene matches: 3. The CDR3 loop is CASSVSSGNTDTQYF. In nucleotides, the CDR3 is TGTGCCAGCAGCGTATCTAGCGGGAATACAGATACGCAGTATTTT.

This clonotype was detected only a few times. This chain connects TRBV27 to TRBJ1-1; D possibly corresponds to TRBD1 (5 bases). The germline V gene has CDR1 MNHEY and CDR2 SMNVEV (reference sequence). V was trimmed by 0 bases and J by 1 base, leaving 9 bases between them. The CDR3 has 15 amino acids. Here the CDR3 reads CASSLSPGTNTEAFF. CDR3 bases: TGTGCCAGCAGTTTATCACCCGGGACGAACACTGAAGCTTTCTTT.

The V and J genes are TRBV29-1 and TRBJ2-3; no clear D gene. CDR3 size: 14 residues. The V gene's germline CDR1 is SQVTM and CDR2 ANQGSEA. Between the trimmed V and J ends, which lost 4 bases and 4 bases, there was a span of 15 bases. The CDR3 spells CSVGRGPGADTQYF. The CDR3 coding sequence is TGCAGCGTTGGGCGCGGCCCCGGAGCAGATACGCAGTATTTT.